Shown below are 20 T cell receptor beta chains from a single sample sequenced in a study of cytomegalovirus exposure and HLA in healthy donors. Vbeta (60) and Jbeta (13) primers were used in the PCR. Sequencing used immunoSEQ multiplex PCR; TCRdb keeps in-frame clones, though not all of them. The sample has nearly 110,000 clones; roughly 71% are singletons. Specimen: PBMCs. These receptors came from a male donor in good health and CMV-seropositive.

The chain links TRBV6-5 to TRBJ1-1, with D unclear. The germline CDR1 and CDR2 sequences are MNHEY and SVGAGI. V was trimmed by 3 bases and J by 0 bases, leaving 8 bases between them. CDR3 length: 14 amino acids. In DNA, the CDR3 is TGTGCCAGCAGTTATCGGGGTTTGAACACTGAAGCTTTCTTT. Translated: CASSYRGLNTEAFF.

This clone was detected a few times. The chain couples TRBV28 to TRBJ2-1, with 8 bases lining up with TRBD2. CDR1 is MDHEN, CDR2 SYDVKM, per germline. The CDR3 runs 19 residues. The trim removed 6 bases at V and 6 bases at J, leaving 22 bases unmatched. The CDR3, as DNA: TGTGCCAGCAGGGACGAGGCGGGAGGCTTTGGCGGTGAGGGCAATGAGCAGTTCTTC. This codes for CASRDEAGGFGGEGNEQFF.

The rearrangement links TRBV7-9 to TRBJ2-1, with 10 bases fitting TRBD2. Germline V lookup: CDR1 SEHNR, CDR2 FQNEAQ (reference sequence). With 2 bases clipped from V and 12 bases from J, the junction kept 10 bases outside the gene matches. The CDR3 is 15 amino acids. The DNA for the CDR3 is TGTGCCAGCAGCTTAAGTCTAGCGGGAGAGGTAGGGCAGTTCTTC. It yields the protein CASSLSLAGEVGQFF.

The chain joins TRBV30 to TRBJ1-2; TRBD1 is a possible D gene (5 bases). Germline CDR1 reads GTSNPN; CDR2 reads SVGIG (reference sequence). CDR3 length: 14 residues. Trimming shortened V by 4 bases and J by 0 bases, and 12 bases separated the two germline ends. This CDR3 is CAWTWDLANYGYTF. The CDR3 DNA reads TGTGCCTGGACCTGGGACTTAGCTAACTATGGCTACACCTTC.

The table lists this clone with a few counts. The chain recombines TRBV28 with TRBJ2-3, with D possibly being TRBD1 (5 bases). Germline V CDR1 and CDR2: MDHEN, SYDVKM. Trimming stripped 2 bases from V and 7 bases from J, with 19 bases between. The CDR3 loop spans 16 amino acids. The CDR3 DNA sequence: TGTGCCAGCAGTTTACAGACAGTGAAGTGGCAAAATACGCAGTATTTT. This codes for CASSLQTVKWQNTQYF. The whole variable domain, remainder taken from reference TRBV28 and TRBJ2-3, is DVKVTQSSRYLVKRTGEKVFLECVQDMDHENMFWYRQDPGLGLRLIYFSYDVKMKEKGDIPEGYSVSREKKERFSLILESASTNQTSMYLCASSLQTVKWQNTQYFGPGTRLTVL.

This clone came up a few times. The V and J genes are TRBV7-2 and TRBJ1-4; D not resolved. V was clipped by 5 bases and J by 8 bases, with 12 bases between them. The V gene's germline CDR1 is SGHTA and CDR2 FQGNSA. CDR3 length: 13 residues. CDR3 DNA: TGTGCCAGCAGCACCCGAAGGCGGGAAAAACTGTTTTTT. This translates into CASSTRRREKLFF. Full variable domain (remainder filled in from reference TRBV7-2 and TRBJ1-4): GAGVSQSPSNKVTEKGKDVELRCDPISGHTALYWYRQSLGQGLEFLIYFQGNSAPDKSGLPSDRFSAERTGGSVSTLTIQRTQQEDSAVYLCASSTRRREKLFFGSGTQLSVL.

The chain carries TRBV29-1 and TRBJ2-1; D ambiguous. V shed 3 bases and J shed 4 bases, with 7 bases lying between them. The CDR3 length is 12 residues. In germline, CDR1 is SQVTM, CDR2 ANQGSEA. The CDR3 bases are TGCAGCGTTGATCGGTCTTACAATGAGCAGTTCTTC. Amino acid sequence: CSVDRSYNEQFF.

The rearrangement links TRBV7-2 to TRBJ2-7, with 8 nucleotides matching TRBD2. Germline V gives CDR1 SGHTA, CDR2 FQGNSA. J was trimmed by 3 bases and V by 5 bases; bases with no gene match: 6. This CDR3 comprises 14 residues. CDR3 residues: CASSPGGAVYEQYF. The DNA of the CDR3 is TGTGCCAGCAGCCCCGGGGGGGCGGTCTACGAGCAGTACTTC.

The chain employs TRBV5-6 and TRBJ1-6; D ambiguous. The CDR3 runs to 19 residues. In germline, CDR1 is SGHDT, CDR2 YYEEEE. V was cut by 2 bases and J by 1 base, with 19 bases left in between. This CDR3 reads CASSFSHLGRNSYNSPLHF. DNA for the CDR3: TGTGCCAGCAGCTTTAGCCATCTAGGGAGAAATTCCTATAATTCACCCCTCCACTTT.

The chain uses TRBV18 and TRBJ2-5; TRBD2 aligns across 10 bases. The J call may be wrong; the DNA end is better matched by TRBJ2-7. The CDR3 length is 15 residues. Germline CDR1 KGHSH, CDR2 LQKENI. The CDR3 is CASSAIAGGTYEQYF. The CDR3, as DNA: TGTGCCAGCTCAGCCATAGCGGGGGGAACCTACGAGCAGTACTTC.

This clone came up a few times. J is TRBJ1-1 and V is TRBV7-9; possibly TRBD1 for D (5 bases). Germline CDR1 and CDR2: SEHNR and FQNEAQ (reference sequence). The CDR3 spans 13 residues. V lost 2 bases, J lost 8 bases, and 12 bases lay in between. The CDR3 DNA is TGTGCCAGCAGCTTACAAGTGGCAGGGGAAGCTTTCTTT. This codes for CASSLQVAGEAFF. The full variable domain, completed using reference TRBV7-9 and TRBJ1-1, is DTGVSQNPRHKITKRGQNVTFRCDPISEHNRLYWYRQTLGQGPEFLTYFQNEAQLEKSRLLSDRFSAERPKGSFSTLEIQRTEQGDSAMYLCASSLQVAGEAFFGQGTRLTVV.

The V call is TRBV2, the J call TRBJ2-3; 7 bases map to TRBD1. The germline V gene has CDR1 SNHLY and CDR2 FYNNEI. After removal of 5 bases from V and 1 base from J, the junction contained 6 bases not matched to a gene. The CDR3 has 15 amino acids. CDR3: CASSSDRVGTDTQYF. Written as DNA, the CDR3 is TGTGCCAGCAGTTCCGACAGGGTCGGCACAGATACGCAGTATTTT.

The chain uses TRBV6-5 and TRBJ1-3; the D gene is possibly TRBD1 (5 bases). Germline V gene sequence: CDR1 MNHEY, CDR2 SVGAGI. CDR3 length: 15 residues. V dropped 4 bases and J dropped 0 bases, with 10 bases sitting between them. The CDR3 DNA sequence: TGTGCCAGCAGTTGGGACTATTCCTCTGGAAACACCATATATTTT. Its protein is CASSWDYSSGNTIYF.

The rearrangement joins TRBV7-9 to TRBJ1-3; 7 nucleotides align to TRBD1. CDR1 is SEHNR and CDR2 is FQNEAQ in the germline V gene (reference sequence). The CDR3 runs to 14 residues. Trimming removed 0 bases from V and 4 bases from J; junction bases left unmatched: 0. The CDR3 DNA reads TGTGCCAGCAGCTTAGCGGGACAGGGAAACACCATATATTTT. Its translation: CASSLAGQGNTIYF.

A few counts support this clone. CDR3 protein: CASSLGQAGGYEQYF. The CDR3 bases are TGTGCCAGCAGCTTAGGTCAGGCGGGGGGTTACGAGCAGTACTTC. The V call is TRBV7-2, the J call TRBJ2-7, with 8 bases identical to TRBD2. The CDR3 contains 15 residues. The V gene's germline CDR1 is SGHTA and CDR2 FQGNSA. V lost 1 base, J lost 4 bases, and 6 bases stayed unmatched.

This clone came up a few times. V and J are TRBV19 and TRBJ1-5; tentative D call: TRBD1 (5 bases). Germline V gene data show CDR1 as LNHDA and CDR2 as SQIVND (reference sequence). The CDR3 consists of 15 residues. Trimming pared 2 bases from V and 6 bases from J, leaving 14 bases between. The CDR3 sequence is CASSIFSGRPQPQHF. CDR3 DNA sequence: TGTGCCAGTAGTATATTTTCAGGGAGGCCTCAGCCCCAGCATTTT.

The chain links TRBV19 to TRBJ2-1; D is unclear. Germline CDR1 is LNHDA and CDR2 is SQIVND (reference sequence). CDR3 length: 12 residues. The ends were cut back, 5 bases at V and 5 bases at J, with 7 bases in the middle. CDR3 sequence reads: CASSVTNNEQFF. The DNA of the CDR3 is TGTGCCAGTAGTGTCACTAACAATGAGCAGTTCTTC.

Written as DNA, the CDR3 is TGCGCCAGCACAACCTCCGGCAGGGGGCTAACTGAAGCTTTCTTT. This sequence encodes CASTTSGRGLTEAFF. The J gene is TRBJ1-1, the V gene TRBV4-3, with TRBD1 matching over 8 bases. With V trimmed by 7 bases and J by 5 bases, 12 bases remained unmatched. CDR1 and CDR2 (germline): LGHNA, YSLEER. This CDR3 is 15 amino acids long.

The chain links TRBV30 to TRBJ2-1; TRBD2 matches 10 bases. Germline loops: CDR1 GTSNPN, CDR2 SVGIG (reference sequence). The V gene end was trimmed by 4 bases and the J gene end by 6 bases; junction bases not matched to a gene: 3. CDR3 length: 13 residues. The CDR3 bases are TGTGCCTGGAAAATAGCGGGGGGCAATGAGCAGTTCTTC. It specifies CAWKIAGGNEQFF.

As for this clone: The same CDR3 also results from other DNA sequences found in this sample. V and J are TRBV27 and TRBJ2-7, with TRBD2 matching 7 bases. Trimming removed 0 bases from V and 0 bases from J; junction bases left unmatched: 2. CDR3 length: 15 residues. The germline V gene encodes CDR1 MNHEY and CDR2 SMNVEV (reference sequence). In DNA, the CDR3 is TGTGCCAGCAGTTTATCGGGGGGGAGCTCCTACGAGCAGTACTTC. It specifies CASSLSGGSSYEQYF.